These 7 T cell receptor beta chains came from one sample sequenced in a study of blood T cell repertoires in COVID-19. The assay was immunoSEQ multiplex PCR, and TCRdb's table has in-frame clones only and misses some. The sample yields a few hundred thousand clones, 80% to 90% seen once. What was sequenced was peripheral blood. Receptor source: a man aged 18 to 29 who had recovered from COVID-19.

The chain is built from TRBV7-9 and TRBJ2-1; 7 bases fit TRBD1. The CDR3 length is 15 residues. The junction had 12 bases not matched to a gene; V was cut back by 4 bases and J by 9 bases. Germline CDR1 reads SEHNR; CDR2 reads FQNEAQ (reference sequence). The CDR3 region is CASSSITGVRREQFF. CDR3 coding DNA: TGTGCCAGCAGCTCTATCACAGGGGTGCGGCGTGAGCAGTTCTTC. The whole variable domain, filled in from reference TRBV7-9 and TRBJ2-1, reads DTGVSQNPRHKITKRGQNVTFRCDPISEHNRLYWYRQTLGQGPEFLTYFQNEAQLEKSRLLSDRFSAERPKGSFSTLEIQRTEQGDSAMYLCASSSITGVRREQFFGPGTRLTVL.

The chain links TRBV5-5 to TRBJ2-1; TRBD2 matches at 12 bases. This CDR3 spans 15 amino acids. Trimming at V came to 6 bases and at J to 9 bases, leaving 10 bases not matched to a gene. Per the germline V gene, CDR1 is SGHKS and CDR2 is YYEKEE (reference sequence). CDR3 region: CASTGSGLAGLEQFF. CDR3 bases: TGTGCCAGCACTGGATCGGGACTAGCGGGCCTTGAGCAGTTCTTC.

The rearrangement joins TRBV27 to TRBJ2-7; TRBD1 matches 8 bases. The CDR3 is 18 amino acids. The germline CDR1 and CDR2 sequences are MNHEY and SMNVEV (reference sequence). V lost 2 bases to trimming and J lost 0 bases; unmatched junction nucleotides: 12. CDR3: CASSLALSTGGSSYEQYF. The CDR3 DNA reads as TGTGCCAGCAGTTTAGCCCTCTCCACAGGGGGTTCCTCCTACGAGCAGTACTTC.

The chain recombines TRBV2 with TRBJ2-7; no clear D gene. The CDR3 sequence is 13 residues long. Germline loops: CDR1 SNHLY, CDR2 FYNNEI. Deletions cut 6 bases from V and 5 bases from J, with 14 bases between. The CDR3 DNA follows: TGTGCCAGCAGACTAAGGCCACCTGACGAGCAGTACTTC. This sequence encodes CASRLRPPDEQYF. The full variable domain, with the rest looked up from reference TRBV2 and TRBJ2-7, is EPEVTQTPSHQVTQMGQEVILRCVPISNHLYFYWYRQILGQKVEFLVSFYNNEISEKSEIFDDQFSVERPDGSNFTLKIRSTKLEDSAMYFCASRLRPPDEQYFGPGTRLTVT.

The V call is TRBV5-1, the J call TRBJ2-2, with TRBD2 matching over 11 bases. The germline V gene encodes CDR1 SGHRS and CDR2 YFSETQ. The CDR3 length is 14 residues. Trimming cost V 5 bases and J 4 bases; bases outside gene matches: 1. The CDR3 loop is CASSTSGGTGELFF. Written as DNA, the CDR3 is TGCGCCAGCAGTACTAGCGGGGGCACCGGGGAGCTGTTTTTT.

This CDR3 reads CASRVTDTVYGYTF. CDR3 coding DNA: TGTGCCAGCAGAGTTACGGATACAGTTTATGGCTACACCTTC. The genes are TRBV28 and TRBJ1-2; no clear D gene. The CDR3 contains 14 residues. CDR1 and CDR2 (germline): MDHEN, SYDVKM. V gave up 6 bases and J gave up 5 bases, with 16 bases separating them.

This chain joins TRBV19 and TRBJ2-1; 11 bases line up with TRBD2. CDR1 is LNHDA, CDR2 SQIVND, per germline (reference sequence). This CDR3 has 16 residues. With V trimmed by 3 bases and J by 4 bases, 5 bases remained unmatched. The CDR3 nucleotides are TGTGCCAGTAGTATTGATAGCGGGAGGGGTTACAATGAGCAGTTCTTC. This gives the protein CASSIDSGRGYNEQFF.